This is a list of T cell receptor beta chains from one sample in a study of T cell responses to AZD1222 COVID-19 vaccine. Using immunoSEQ multiplex PCR, the repertoire was profiled, and TCRdb retains in-frame clones only, with some absent. Among roughly 200,000 clones listed, just over 90% were seen once. The material was peripheral blood, obtained 28 days after the second dose of the MenACWY control vaccine. The receptors derive from an adult who received the MenACWY meningococcal vaccine as a control. Each CDR3 is given with its conserved first and last residue. D genes are given only for firm matches. Rows give clone size only sometimes, using once, few, many, or a class for an expanded clone.

d_call	clone_size	v_call	j_call	cdr3_nt	cdr3_aa
TRBD1	-	TRBV30	TRBJ1-6	TGTGCCTGGAGTGGGGGACAGGATAATTCACCCCTCCACTTT	CAWSGGQDNSPLHF
TRBD2	-	TRBV6-6	TRBJ2-3	TGTGCCAGCAGTCCTTTAACACTAGCGGGAGGACCAGATACGCAGTATTTT	CASSPLTLAGGPDTQYF
-	-	TRBV5-6	TRBJ1-2	TGTGCCAGCAGCTCGGACCGGGCCCGGTGGCACTATGGCTACACCTTC	CASSSDRARWHYGYTF
-	-	TRBV29-1	TRBJ1-1	TGCAGCGTTAAAACGGCCTTCAACACTGAAGCTTTCTTT	CSVKTAFNTEAFF
-	-	TRBV29-1	TRBJ1-2	TGCAGCGCCGAAGGACAAACTAATAACTATGGCTACACCTTC	CSAEGQTNNYGYTF
-	once	TRBV7-8	TRBJ2-3	TGTGCCAGCAGCTCGAGGGACCTAGTCGCAGATACGCAGTATTTT	CASSSRDLVADTQYF
-	once	TRBV11-3	TRBJ1-2	TGTGCCAGCAGCTTAGGTAACGGACAGAACTATGGCTACACCTTC	CASSLGNGQNYGYTF
TRBD1	-	TRBV28	TRBJ1-5	TGTGCCAGCAGTTTATCGGGGACAGGGGGTCAGCCCCAGCATTTT	CASSLSGTGGQPQHF
TRBD1	-	TRBV3-1/TRBV3-2	TRBJ1-2	TGTGCCAGCAGCCAAGCGTGGACAGGGTTAAACTATGGCTACACCTTC	CASSQAWTGLNYGYTF
TRBD1	-	TRBV7-9	TRBJ1-1	TGTGCCAGCAGCTGGGGGACAGGGGGTCTCTTTGAAGCTTTCTTT	CASSWGTGGLFEAFF
-	-	TRBV10-3	TRBJ2-3	TGTGCCATCAGTGCGGGACTGTCTAGCACAGATACGCAGTATTTT	CAISAGLSSTDTQYF
-	-	TRBV7-3	TRBJ1-1	TGTGCCAGCAGCTTGGAGGATACGAACACTGAAGCTTTCTTT	CASSLEDTNTEAFF
-	-	TRBV7-2	TRBJ2-1	TGTGCCAGCAGCTTAGAACAGGGAGCTAACAATGAGCAGTTCTTC	CASSLEQGANNEQFF
-	-	TRBV28	TRBJ1-1	TGTGCGAGGGGAGGTCTTGAAGCTTTCTTT	CARGGLEAFF
-	once	TRBV2	TRBJ1-5	TGTGCCAGCAGTGTACAGTACAATCAGCCCCAGCATTTT	CASSVQYNQPQHF
-	once	TRBV2	TRBJ1-2	TGTGCCAGCAGTGAGCAGGGGTTCATTAACTATGGCTACACCTTC	CASSEQGFINYGYTF
TRBD1	-	TRBV6-5	TRBJ2-5	TGTGCCAGCACCCGGGACAGGGGGCGCCAAGAGACCCAGTACTTC	CASTRDRGRQETQYF
-	-	TRBV4-2	TRBJ2-5	TGTGCCAGCAGCCAAGATCGTACTACCGCCCAAGAGACCCAGTACTTC	CASSQDRTTAQETQYF
-	-	TRBV18	TRBJ1-2	TGTGCCAGCTCACCACCGAGGGGCCGGGGCTACACCTTC	CASSPPRGRGYTF
-	-	TRBV29-1	TRBJ2-3	TGCAGCGCCGCTTGGTTAAGCACAGATACGCAGTATTTT	CSAAWLSTDTQYF
TRBD2	-	TRBV6-2/TRBV6-3	TRBJ2-5	TGTGCCAGCAGTTACGGGGCTAGCGGGATTCAAGAGACCCAGTACTTC	CASSYGASGIQETQYF
TRBD2	-	TRBV7-3	TRBJ2-1	TGTGCCAGCAGCCCTACCGGGACTAGCGGGAGGGAGGAGCAGTTCTTC	CASSPTGTSGREEQFF
TRBD1	few	TRBV5-6	TRBJ2-1	TGTGCCAGCAGCTTGACAGGGGGTCATGAGCAGTTCTTC	CASSLTGGHEQFF
TRBD2	-	TRBV9	TRBJ2-7	TGTGCCAGCAGTCCTAGCGGGGGAAGCTCCTACGAGCAGTACTTC	CASSPSGGSSYEQYF
-	-	TRBV9	TRBJ2-1	TGTGCCAGCAGCGTAGAACCCACCTATTACAATGAGCAGTTCTTC	CASSVEPTYYNEQFF
TRBD1	-	TRBV2	TRBJ2-1	TGTGCCAGCAGCCAGGGACAGGGGGTCCTCAATGAGCAGTTCTTC	CASSQGQGVLNEQFF
-	-	TRBV2	TRBJ2-2	TGTGCCAGCAGTGTAAGCTTCCAGCGCTTGTTTTTT	CASSVSFQRLFF
-	-	TRBV28	TRBJ1-1	TGTGCCAGCAGTTCCCCCCCGAACACTGAAGCTTTCTTT	CASSSPPNTEAFF
TRBD2	-	TRBV15	TRBJ2-5	TGTGCCACCAGCAGACCCCGACCGGGACTAGTGTCTGAGACCCAGTACTTC	CATSRPRPGLVSETQYF
-	-	TRBV27	TRBJ1-2	TGTGCCAGCAGTTTAACCGCCCGGGGCTATGGCTACACCTTC	CASSLTARGYGYTF
-	-	TRBV9	TRBJ2-1	TGTGCCAGCAGCGTAGTCAGTAATAGCCGGGGAAATGAGCAGTTCTTC	CASSVVSNSRGNEQFF
TRBD1	-	TRBV7-2	TRBJ1-5	TGTGCCAGCAACCCAGAGGGGACAGGGTATCAGCCCCAGCATTTT	CASNPEGTGYQPQHF
-	-	TRBV2	TRBJ1-2	TGTGCCAGCAGTGGGAACTATGGCTACACCTTC	CASSGNYGYTF
-	-	TRBV19	TRBJ1-2	TGTGCCGTAAAGTCGACGGATGGCTACACCTTC	CAVKSTDGYTF
-	-	TRBV6-4	TRBJ2-2	TGTGCCAGCAGAGTAGAGGGGAGCACCGGGGAGCTGTTTTTT	CASRVEGSTGELFF
TRBD1	-	TRBV12-5	TRBJ1-5	TGTGCTAGTGGTTTCACCGGACAGGGGGTGGGACCCCAGCATTTT	CASGFTGQGVGPQHF
TRBD2	few	TRBV7-6	TRBJ2-1	TGTGCCAGCAGCCCCCAGACTAGCGGGGGGGACAATGAGCAGTTCTTC	CASSPQTSGGDNEQFF
-	-	TRBV27	TRBJ1-3	TGTGCCAGCAGTCGGGGGGGTCCTGGAAACACCATATATTTT	CASSRGGPGNTIYF
-	-	TRBV6-5	TRBJ1-6	TGTGCCAGCAGTTTGGTGGGGTATAATTCACCCCTCCACTTT	CASSLVGYNSPLHF
-	-	TRBV9	TRBJ1-6	TGTGCCAGCAGCGTAGAAAGTAGAAATTCACCCCTCCACTTT	CASSVESRNSPLHF
TRBD1	-	TRBV30	TRBJ1-2	TGTGCCTGGAGGGGGACAGGGGTGGATGGCTACACCTTC	CAWRGTGVDGYTF
-	-	TRBV27	TRBJ1-4	TGTGCCAGCAGTTTCCCCTTGGGTAACCGAGGGGAAAAACTGTTTTTT	CASSFPLGNRGEKLFF
TRBD2	-	TRBV10-3	TRBJ2-1	TGTGCCATCAGTGACCTACTAGCGGTCTACAATGAGCAGTTCTTC	CAISDLLAVYNEQFF
-	-	TRBV6-1	TRBJ1-1	TGTGCCAGCAGTGAAACGGGGGCGGTGGGCACTGAAGCTTTCTTT	CASSETGAVGTEAFF
TRBD1	-	TRBV18	TRBJ1-1	TGTGCCAGCTCACCGGACAGGGTTGAAGCTTTCTTT	CASSPDRVEAFF
TRBD1	-	TRBV27	TRBJ1-2	TGTGCCAGCAGTTCCCTCGGACAGGGGAAGGGCTATGGCTACACCTTC	CASSSLGQGKGYGYTF
-	-	TRBV5-5	TRBJ1-5	TGTGCCAGCAGCTTGGCGGGGGGGAATCAGCCCCAGCATTTT	CASSLAGGNQPQHF
TRBD1	-	TRBV30	TRBJ1-4	TGTGCCTGGAGTGAGGACAGGGGCGAAAAACTGTTTTTT	CAWSEDRGEKLFF
-	-	TRBV25-1	TRBJ1-4	TGTGCCAGCAGTGAATATCCAACGAGGGATGAAAAACTGTTTTTT	CASSEYPTRDEKLFF
TRBD2	-	TRBV27	TRBJ2-1	TGTGCCAGCAGCCAGCGACTAGCGCTCGATGAGCAGTTCTTC	CASSQRLALDEQFF
-	-	TRBV29-1	TRBJ2-7	TGCAGCGCAGGTTCCGGGACCGCCCCCTACGAGCAGTACTTC	CSAGSGTAPYEQYF
-	-	TRBV7-2	TRBJ2-3	TGTGCCAGCAGCCTCCGGGACTTCCCCACAGATACGCAGTATTTT	CASSLRDFPTDTQYF
TRBD2	-	TRBV6-2/TRBV6-3	TRBJ2-2	TGTGCCAGCAGCAGACTAGCGGGAGGGAACGGGGAGCTGTTTTTT	CASSRLAGGNGELFF
-	-	TRBV12-3/TRBV12-4	TRBJ1-4	TGTGCCAGCAGTTTTTCGGGGAATGAAAAACTGTTTTTT	CASSFSGNEKLFF
-	-	TRBV19	TRBJ1-2	TGTGCCAGTAGTCCAGGACGAGGGGTTGGCTACACCTTC	CASSPGRGVGYTF
-	few	TRBV6-2/TRBV6-3	TRBJ1-2	TGTGCCAGCAGTTTGGTTAGCGGTCATGGCTACACCTTC	CASSLVSGHGYTF
-	once	TRBV29-1	TRBJ2-7	TGCAGCGTTGGGGGGTCAGGACCCTACGAGCAGTACTTC	CSVGGSGPYEQYF